These T cell receptor beta chains were read from a single sample in a study of blood T cell repertoires in COVID-19. Assay used: immunoSEQ multiplex PCR; TCRdb lists only in-frame clones, some missing. The table records 84,000 or so clones, about four fifths of them present only once. Material: peripheral blood. All receptors derive from a woman aged 40 to 50 with active or convalescent COVID-19. Each CDR3 is given with its conserved first and last residue. Each record gives: CDR3 length, V gene, clone size, D gene, J gene, CDR3 protein, CDR3 DNA. The D gene is left open where the match is weak. Some rows mark clone size as missing; the rest say once, few, many or name a class of expanded clone.

19	TRBV5-4	NA	TRBD2	TRBJ2-3	CASSLGGLVPSTSTDTQYF	TGTGCCAGCAGCTTGGGGGGACTAGTTCCTAGCACTAGCACAGATACGCAGTATTTT
13	TRBV7-2	NA	NA	TRBJ2-1	CASSLGTYNEQFF	TGTGCCAGCAGCTTAGGGACTTATAATGAGCAGTTCTTC
14	TRBV3-1/TRBV3-2	NA	NA	TRBJ2-7	CASSQDGQSYEQYF	TGTGCCAGCAGCCAAGATGGACAGTCCTACGAGCAGTACTTC
16	TRBV6-1	NA	TRBD1	TRBJ2-1	CASSEGGTGTYNEQFF	TGTGCCAGCAGTGAAGGTGGGACAGGTACCTACAATGAGCAGTTCTTC
15	TRBV19	NA	TRBD2	TRBJ2-5	CASSVLAGRGETQYF	TGTGCCAGTAGTGTCCTAGCGGGTCGGGGGGAGACCCAGTACTTC
14	TRBV7-4	NA	NA	TRBJ2-7	CASSVRRRPGEQYF	TGTGCCAGCAGTGTCCGCCGGAGGCCCGGCGAGCAGTACTTC
18	TRBV7-2	NA	TRBD2	TRBJ2-5	CASSLVASGGLVVETQYF	TGTGCCAGCAGCTTAGTTGCTAGCGGGGGGCTAGTAGTAGAGACCCAGTACTTC
11	TRBV6-5	NA	NA	TRBJ2-5	CASSYQDTTHF	TGTGCCAGCAGTTATCAGGACACGACGCACTTC
14	TRBV3-1/TRBV3-2	NA	NA	TRBJ1-5	CASSRGGSWEPQHF	TGTGCCAGCAGCCGGGGGGGGTCATGGGAACCCCAGCATTTT
11	TRBV11-3	NA	TRBD1	TRBJ1-1	CASSPDRVTFF	TGTGCCAGCAGCCCGGACAGGGTTACTTTCTTT
17	TRBV7-2	NA	TRBD2	TRBJ2-7	CASSLARSGGTSYEQYF	TGTGCCAGCAGCTTAGCGCGGAGCGGGGGTACCTCCTACGAGCAGTACTTC
16	TRBV5-4	NA	TRBD2	TRBJ2-7	CASSDGEGPRSYEQYF	TGTGCCAGCAGCGACGGGGAGGGGCCTAGATCCTACGAGCAGTACTTC
16	TRBV10-1	NA	TRBD1	TRBJ2-3	CASSEGAGGGTDTQYF	TGCGCCAGCAGTGAGGGGGCAGGGGGTGGCACAGATACGCAGTATTTT
14	TRBV7-2	NA	TRBD2	TRBJ2-7	CASSLQAGGFEQYF	TGTGCCAGCAGCTTACAAGCGGGAGGTTTCGAGCAGTACTTC
13	TRBV19	NA	NA	TRBJ2-2	CASSNRNTGELFF	TGTGCCAGTAGTAATCGGAACACCGGGGAGCTGTTTTTT
13	TRBV5-1	many	NA	TRBJ2-7	CASSFDLASEQYF	TGCGCCAGCAGCTTCGATTTGGCTTCTGAGCAGTACTTC
15	TRBV5-8	many	NA	TRBJ2-3	CASSPVVRTSDTQYF	TGTGCCAGCAGCCCAGTAGTAAGGACATCAGATACGCAGTATTTT
16	TRBV27	NA	TRBD1	TRBJ1-4	CASSFMGDRANEKLFF	TGTGCCAGCAGTTTTATGGGGGACAGAGCTAATGAAAAACTGTTTTTT
16	TRBV4-1	NA	NA	TRBJ2-7	CASSQAECRENYEQYF	TGCGCCAGCAGCCAAGCGGAATGTCGGGAAAACTACGAGCAGTACTTC
18	TRBV28	NA	TRBD1	TRBJ1-4	CASSLLTGGTPERRKLFF	TGTGCCAGCAGTCTCCTGACAGGGGGCACACCAGAAAGAAGAAAACTGTTTTTT
14	TRBV4-1	NA	NA	TRBJ1-1	CASSVRTENTEAFF	TGCGCCAGCAGCGTACGAACAGAGAACACTGAAGCTTTCTTT
15	TRBV4-2	NA	NA	TRBJ2-3	CASSQDLARTDTQYF	TGTGCCAGCAGCCAAGACCTAGCGCGCACAGATACGCAGTATTTT
15	TRBV5-1	few	TRBD2	TRBJ2-2	CASSPLADGGGELFF	TGCGCCAGCAGCCCTCTAGCGGACGGAGGCGGGGAGCTGTTTTTT
15	TRBV6-6	NA	TRBD1	TRBJ1-1	CASSPPTGSYTEAFF	TGTGCCAGCAGTCCCCCGACAGGGAGTTACACTGAAGCTTTCTTT
15	TRBV6-2/TRBV6-3	once	NA	TRBJ1-1	CASSYGHTVNTEAFF	TGTGCCAGCAGTTACGGGCACACGGTGAACACTGAAGCTTTCTTT
20	TRBV5-8	NA	NA	TRBJ1-5	CASSLGTNGTRVYSNQPQHF	TGTGCCAGCAGTTTAGGTACCAACGGGACAAGGGTTTATAGCAATCAGCCCCAGCATTTT
13	TRBV5-1	once	TRBD1	TRBJ2-7	CASGTGGTYEQYF	TGCGCCAGCGGGACAGGGGGGACCTACGAGCAGTACTTC
15	TRBV3-1/TRBV3-2	NA	TRBD2	TRBJ2-5	CARRSAGGYQETQYF	TGTGCCAGAAGGTCAGCCGGGGGGTACCAAGAGACCCAGTACTTC
15	TRBV11-2	NA	NA	TRBJ2-2	CASSLGPPLSGELFF	TGTGCCAGCAGCCTGGGCCCACCACTGTCCGGGGAGCTGTTTTTT
14	TRBV7-6	NA	NA	TRBJ1-1	CASSLQGMNTEAFF	TGTGCCAGCAGCCTACAGGGCATGAACACTGAAGCTTTCTTT
13	TRBV28	NA	TRBD2	TRBJ2-7	CASRDSGAYEQYF	TGTGCCAGCAGGGATAGCGGGGCCTACGAGCAGTACTTC
11	TRBV27	NA	NA	TRBJ2-7	CASRQGYEQYF	TGTGCCAGCAGACAGGGATACGAGCAGTACTTC
14	TRBV4-2	NA	TRBD1	TRBJ2-5	CASSQVTGVETQYF	TGTGCCAGCAGCCAAGTTACAGGGGTAGAGACCCAGTACTTC
13	TRBV29-1	NA	TRBD1	TRBJ2-7	CSVRGDRAGEQYF	TGCAGCGTCAGAGGGGACAGGGCGGGCGAGCAGTACTTC
16	TRBV7-3	NA	NA	TRBJ1-2	CASSPTLGGSYDGYTF	TGTGCCAGCAGCCCTACTCTGGGGGGATCCTACGATGGCTACACCTTC
18	TRBV6-2/TRBV6-3	NA	NA	TRBJ2-7	CASSYLVGGGPLSYEQYF	TGTGCCAGCAGTTACTTAGTGGGGGGAGGCCCACTCTCCTACGAGCAGTACTTC
14	TRBV2	NA	TRBD1	TRBJ2-5	CASSGPGQQETQYF	TGTGCCAGCAGTGGCCCGGGACAGCAAGAGACCCAGTACTTC
14	TRBV29-1	NA	TRBD1	TRBJ1-2	CSVKQGAFENGYTF	TGCAGCGTTAAACAGGGGGCATTCGAGAATGGCTACACCTTC
12	TRBV7-2	once	NA	TRBJ2-1	CASSLSAGREFF	TGTGCCAGCAGCTTAAGCGCGGGAAGGGAGTTCTTC
15	TRBV18	NA	TRBD2	TRBJ2-1	CASSPGASGYNEQFF	TGTGCCAGCTCACCAGGGGCTAGCGGATACAATGAGCAGTTCTTC
16	TRBV6-6	NA	NA	TRBJ1-2	CASSYDRTGFNYGYTF	TGTGCCAGCAGTTACGACCGAACAGGGTTCAACTATGGCTACACCTTC